This T cell receptor beta chain was recovered during a study of TIL therapy for anti-PD-1-resistant metastatic lung cancer (dated by TCRdb to the early 2020s). Turning to the overall study: Tumors were harvested prior to any PD-1/PD-L1 blockade, after which nivolumab was administered to patients, and lymphodepletion, expanded TIL infusion and IL-2 were given to patients who progressed. Among the enrolled patients, the median age was roughly 55 years (range roughly 35-80), and the median tumor PD-L1 proportion score was around 5.6%. The cohort was composed predominantly of lung adenocarcinoma, with four EGFR-mutant and two ALK-rearranged tumors included, and half of patients were identified as current or former smokers. A median non-synonymous tumor mutation burden of about 1.6 mutations per megabase was determined across the cohort by whole-exome sequencing. Clonotypes were tracked across tumor, expanded TIL product and serial blood samples by T cell receptor beta sequencing of tumor and peripheral blood. What the research found in general, with its limitations: Because the cohort was highly selected, with more treatment-naive, never-smoker and oncogene-addicted patients than is typical, generalizability is limited. Clonotypes from the infused TIL partially replaced the baseline peripheral repertoire and then declined over months, and persistence showed no apparent association with response. The study protocol defined all tumor marker inferences as exploratory.

Using bias-controlled multiplex PCR with the immunoSEQ v3 hsTCRB kit, the TCR beta CDR3 regions were amplified from genomic DNA. TCR libraries were sequenced on an Illumina NextSeq 500 to about 2 million read pairs for survey level or roughly 5-6.5 million for deep level. As for the original processing: Clonality was reported by immunoSEQ Analyzer software, which also assigned V, D and J genes and filtered out non-productive sequences. Repertoires were compared using productive Simpson clonality and Morisita overlap index of productive TRB rearrangements between infused TIL and blood. For each clone in blood, the absolute clonotype count was estimated by multiplying the lymphocyte count by the CD3+ fraction and by the clone's productive frequency. The source is immuneACCESS, and TCRdb retained only in-frame sequences with V and J called. Part of the clones is not carried over; for the studies checked, unresolved V genes explain less than half of this, and the remainder is unexplained. D and trimming come from the DNA, and the V and J calls and clone size come from that table. The sample has around 19,000 clones on record, 83% of them singletons. The ten top clones hold about 2.2% of the sample.

Sample time point, as interpreted from the label and publication: pre-treatment sample, taken before nivolumab and TIL therapy. Adults with stage 4 NSCLC were enrolled in a dual-center phase I trial from October 2017 to January 2020. The samples were drawn from an open-label, single-arm phase I trial testing tumor-infiltrating lymphocyte therapy combined with nivolumab in advanced non-small cell lung cancer. Blood mononuclear cells were isolated from EDTA tubes by Ficoll gradient and were snap-frozen as pellets, and DNA was extracted with a Qiagen mini-prep kit. The CDR3 has 12 amino acids, counting the end cysteine and phenylalanine. The DNA shown is the 36-base CDR3, in frame from base 1. Trimming takes 4 bases from V and 5 bases from J, and the germline ends sit 8 bases apart. CDR1 and CDR2, looked up from the germline V gene, are SGHTA and FQGNSA. This clone appeared once. Its binding antigen is unknown. Base qualities are not recorded, but no much larger clone differs from it by a single base.

The sequence came from a person aged 30 to 80 with non-small cell lung cancer. This chain joins TRBV7-2 to TRBJ1-1; the D region possibly corresponds to TRBD1 (5 bases align). The sequencing used blood, collected at baseline. In nucleotides, the sequence is TGTGCCAGCAGCTCCGGGGGAACTGAAGCTTTCTTT. The encoded protein is CASSSGGTEAFF.